This is a list of T cell receptor beta chains from one sample in a study of cytotoxic CD8 clonotypes in ibrutinib-treated CLL. Clones were sequenced by immunoSEQ multiplex PCR, and TCRdb holds only the in-frame ones, with some missing. The sample contains roughly 24,000 clones, under 85% of which appear only once. Specimen: PBMCs, collected before ibrutinib treatment. The receptors stem from a human donor with chronic lymphocytic leukemia. The CDR3 runs from the conserved cysteine through the conserved F or W. A D gene is named only where the DNA matches it firmly. Size values are once, few and many counts, or a class for expanded clones, and some rows have none.

j_call d_call clone_size v_call cdr3_nt cdr3_aa
TRBJ1-2 TRBD1 . TRBV10-3 TGTGCCATCAGACCGGACAGGGAGGATGGCTACACCTTC CAIRPDREDGYTF
TRBJ2-7 TRBD1 . TRBV5-1 TGCGCCAGCAGCCCAGAGGGACAGATCTCCTACGAGCAGTACTTC CASSPEGQISYEQYF
TRBJ2-3 . . TRBV5-1 TGCGCCAGCAGCTTTGTAAGGGGTTCATCAGATACGCAGTATTTT CASSFVRGSSDTQYF
TRBJ2-3 . . TRBV11-2 TGTGCCAGCAGCTTAGATTTGAGTACAGATACGCAGTATTTT CASSLDLSTDTQYF
TRBJ2-3 TRBD2 . TRBV6-4 TGTGCCAGCAGCGCCGGGACTAGTGGCACAGATACGCAGTATTTT CASSAGTSGTDTQYF
TRBJ1-1 . . TRBV5-1 TGCGCCAGCAGCGGCGTAGTAGGGAGCACTGAAGCTTTCTTT CASSGVVGSTEAFF
TRBJ2-4 . few TRBV27 TGTGCCAGCAGTTACAGCGTCAAAAACATTCAGTACTTC CASSYSVKNIQYF
TRBJ2-1 . few TRBV19 TGTGCCAGTAGTCCGGGCCGAGCGCCGCCCTACAATGAGCAGTTCTTC CASSPGRAPPYNEQFF
TRBJ2-7 . . TRBV7-9 TGTGCCAGCAGCCAAGCTGTGGGACAAGATTACTACGAGCAGTACTTC CASSQAVGQDYYEQYF
TRBJ2-7 TRBD2 . TRBV10-3 TGTGCCACCGAAGCGGGGGGCTCCTACGAGCAGTACTTC CATEAGGSYEQYF
TRBJ2-1 . . TRBV11-2 TGTGCCAGCAGCTTAGAGGGCAGAGCTTCCTACAATGAGCAGTTCTTC CASSLEGRASYNEQFF
TRBJ2-7 TRBD1 . TRBV28 TGTGCCAGCAGTTTAGAGTCGGTCAGAAAACGCCAAAGACAGGGGATCTCCGAGCAGTACTTC CASSLESVRKRQRQGISEQYF